This entry lists 13 T cell receptor beta chains sequenced from one sample in a study of cytomegalovirus exposure and HLA in healthy donors. PCR involved 60 Vbeta and 13 Jbeta primers. Profiled with immunoSEQ multiplex PCR; TCRdb holds only in-frame clones, not every one. This sample yields about 96,000 clones, of which roughly 80% are seen a single time; roughly 7.3% belongs to the top ten. The sample comprised PBMCs. The source is a man in his fifties in good health and CMV-seropositive.

This clone has more than one count but fewer than ten. This chain uses TRBV5-5 with TRBJ1-1; D remains ambiguous. V shed 1 base and J shed 5 bases, with 6 bases lying between them. Per the germline V gene, CDR1 is SGHKS and CDR2 is YYEKEE (reference sequence). This CDR3 region has 12 residues. The CDR3 DNA follows: TGTGCCAGCAGCTTGTCCCTGACTGAAGCTTTCTTT. Translated: CASSLSLTEAFF.

The rearrangement links TRBV11-3 to TRBJ2-2; D may be TRBD2 (7 bases). The V end lost 7 bases, the J end lost 1 base, and 19 bases lay between the germline ends. The length of the CDR3 is 17 residues. Germline-derived CDR1 and CDR2 are SGHNT and YENEEA. Written as DNA, the CDR3 is TGTGCCAGCAACGCCGCGGGGGCAGTTGAGAACACCGGGGAGCTGTTTTTT. Its protein is CASNAAGAVENTGELFF.

The chain is built from TRBV5-4 and TRBJ1-2; weak D call: TRBD1 (5 bases). Per germline, CDR1 SGHNT and CDR2 YYREEE (reference sequence). This CDR3 is built from 14 residues. Trimming stripped 0 bases from V and 7 bases from J, with 13 bases between. The CDR3 region is CASSLVLRDSGYTF. CDR3 sequence (DNA): TGTGCCAGCAGCTTGGTTCTCAGGGATAGTGGCTACACCTTC.

This chain connects TRBV4-1 to TRBJ2-7; D is possibly TRBD2 (7 bases). Germline loops: CDR1 MGHRA, CDR2 YSYEKL. This CDR3 is built from 15 residues. Deletions cut 0 bases from V and 2 bases from J, with 11 bases between. This CDR3 reads CASSQDRGGTYEQYF. CDR3 nucleotide sequence: TGCGCCAGCAGCCAAGATAGGGGGGGAACCTACGAGCAGTACTTC.

The CDR3 DNA sequence: TGTGCCAGCACTATAAACAGGAACACTGAAGCTTTCTTT. This encodes CASTINRNTEAFF. The chain is built from TRBV2 and TRBJ1-1; D remains ambiguous. The CDR3 spans 13 residues. With 7 bases removed from V and 1 base from J, the gap between germline ends came to 10 bases. Germline V lookup: CDR1 SNHLY, CDR2 FYNNEI.

The chain combines TRBV5-6 with TRBJ1-5, with TRBD1 identical over 8 bases. CDR1 is SGHDT and CDR2 is YYEEEE in the germline V gene. The J segment lost 4 bases and the V segment lost 3 bases, leaving 9 bases of the junction unmatched. This CDR3 is 16 amino acids long. Here the CDR3 reads CASSSKPGQANQPQHF. CDR3 DNA: TGTGCCAGCAGCTCAAAGCCGGGACAGGCAAATCAGCCCCAGCATTTT.

This clone is a singleton in its sample. V is TRBV9 and J is TRBJ2-7; 10 nucleotides agree with TRBD2. V lost 0 bases to trimming and J lost 5 bases; unmatched junction nucleotides: 8. The CDR3 runs to 16 residues. Germline V gene data show CDR1 as SGDLS and CDR2 as YYNGEE. CDR3 nucleotide sequence: TGTGCCAGCAGCGTAGCGGAGCGGGGGGGCCGGAACGAGCAGTACTTC. Translation: CASSVAERGGRNEQYF.

The V and J genes are TRBV4-3 and TRBJ2-7; TRBD1 matches at 8 bases. The length of the CDR3 is 16 residues. The J segment lost 2 bases and the V segment lost 0 bases, leaving 6 bases of the junction unmatched. Germline assignment: CDR1 LGHNA and CDR2 YSLEER. CDR3 DNA sequence: TGCGCCAGCAGCCAAGATGACGGGGACAGGACCTACGAGCAGTACTTC. The encoded protein is CASSQDDGDRTYEQYF.

The rearrangement joins TRBV18 to TRBJ2-7; no reliable D call. Trimming shortened V by 2 bases and J by 3 bases, and 11 bases separated the two germline ends. This CDR3 comprises 14 residues. Germline CDR1 reads KGHSH; CDR2 reads LQKENI. CDR3 nucleotide sequence: TGTGCCAGCTCACCATTCGCAGAAGTCTACGAGCAGTACTTC. Translation gives CASSPFAEVYEQYF.

The CDR3: CASSQTGTNTEAFF. The DNA of the CDR3 is TGTGCCAGCAGCCAGACAGGGACTAACACTGAAGCTTTCTTT. The rearrangement uses TRBV9 and TRBJ1-1; 7 bases map to TRBD1. The V segment lost 4 bases and the J segment 2 bases; nucleotides outside the gene matches: 5. Germline-derived CDR1 and CDR2 are SGDLS and YYNGEE. CDR3 length equals 14 residues.

The J gene is TRBJ1-1, the V gene TRBV4-3; 7 bases align to TRBD1. The germline CDR1 and CDR2 sequences are LGHNA and YSLEER. V lost 0 bases to trimming and J lost 0 bases; unmatched junction nucleotides: 4. This CDR3 spans 16 amino acids. Here the CDR3 DNA reads TGCGCCAGCAGCCAAGAAACCGGACAGGTGAACACTGAAGCTTTCTTT. Encoded protein: CASSQETGQVNTEAFF.

The genes are TRBV2 and TRBJ2-1, with a possible D match to TRBD2 (5 bases). Trimming stripped 4 bases from V and 1 base from J, with 8 bases between. The CDR3 has 14 amino acids. Per the germline V gene, CDR1 is SNHLY and CDR2 is FYNNEI. The CDR3 nucleotides read TGTGCCAGCAGTGCCCAGCGGTCCTACAATGAGCAGTTCTTC. Amino acid sequence: CASSAQRSYNEQFF.

The V gene is TRBV28, the J gene TRBJ1-2; tentatively, D is TRBD1 (6 bases). This CDR3 has 15 residues. The germline V gene encodes CDR1 MDHEN and CDR2 SYDVKM. V gave up 5 bases and J gave up 8 bases, with 21 bases separating them. This CDR3 is CASSLPNRDRGGYTF. CDR3 sequence (DNA): TGTGCCAGCAGTCTACCGAACAGGGATCGCGGGGGCTACACCTTC.